These 22 T cell receptor beta chains originate from one sample sequenced in a study of T cell changes during pregnancy in multiple sclerosis. The repertoire was sequenced with immunoSEQ multiplex PCR; TCRdb's copy has only in-frame clones and lacks some. Among around 70,000 clones listed, almost 95% were seen once. This specimen consisted of peripheral blood, obtained before pregnancy. These receptors were taken from a female donor with multiple sclerosis, enrolled in a pregnancy study.

This chain links TRBV7-2 with TRBJ1-1; D is uncertain. Looked up from germline, CDR1 is SGHTA and CDR2 is FQGNSA. This CDR3 region has 14 residues. Trimming took 1 base from V and 1 from J, leaving 7 bases between them. The CDR3 spells CASSLDSQNTEAFF. DNA of the CDR3: TGTGCCAGCAGCTTAGATTCACAGAACACTGAAGCTTTCTTT.

V and J are TRBV7-8 and TRBJ2-7; weak D call: TRBD2 (5 bases). CDR1 and CDR2 from the germline V gene are SGHVS and FQNEAQ. Between the trimmed V and J ends, which lost 1 base and 3 bases, there was a span of 13 bases. The CDR3 spans 15 residues. The CDR3 region has the DNA TGTGCCAGCAGCTTAGAATCAGAGGGAAGCTACGAGCAGTACTTC. Its protein product is CASSLESEGSYEQYF.

This rearrangement joins TRBV5-4 to TRBJ1-1; 7 nucleotides match TRBD1. Germline lookup yields CDR1 SGHNT and CDR2 YYREEE (reference sequence). Trimming took 3 bases from V and 1 from J; bases not matched to a gene: 3. The CDR3 contains 14 residues. CDR3 sequence: CASSWTGGNTEAFF. The CDR3 DNA sequence: TGTGCCAGCAGCTGGACAGGAGGGAACACTGAAGCTTTCTTT.

This chain connects TRBV2 to TRBJ1-3, with no clear D. This CDR3 comprises 13 residues. The V gene lost 5 bases and the J gene lost 1 base, with 6 bases spanning the gap. CDR1 is SNHLY, CDR2 FYNNEI, per germline. CDR3 bases: TGTGCCAGCAGTCCCCAATCTGGAAACACCATATATTTT. Amino acid sequence: CASSPQSGNTIYF.

The rearrangement uses TRBV7-2 and TRBJ1-2; D is perhaps TRBD1 (5 bases). Between the trimmed V and J ends, which lost 4 bases and 5 bases, there was a span of 14 bases. Germline V CDR1 and CDR2: SGHTA, FQGNSA. The CDR3 extends over 14 amino acids. The CDR3 region is CASSSLWGGYGYTF. The CDR3 DNA follows: TGTGCCAGCAGCTCCCTATGGGGGGGTTATGGCTACACCTTC.

The gene calls are TRBV7-2 and TRBJ2-3; 10 bases agree with TRBD2. The CDR3 loop spans 17 amino acids. Looked up from germline, CDR1 is SGHTA and CDR2 is FQGNSA. Trimming removed 1 base from V and 0 bases from J; junction bases left unmatched: 4. CDR3 in DNA: TGTGCCAGCAGCTTAGATTGGACTAGCGGTAGCACAGATACGCAGTATTTT. Translating gives CASSLDWTSGSTDTQYF.

The J gene is TRBJ2-7, the V gene TRBV29-1; 7 bases align to TRBD2. The CDR3 runs to 15 residues. Germline CDR1 is SQVTM and CDR2 is ANQGSEA. Trimming took 2 bases from V and 4 from J; bases not matched to a gene: 11. In DNA, the CDR3 is TGCAGCGTTGAAATCTGGGCTAGCGGAGATTACGAGCAGTACTTC. Translated, it gives CSVEIWASGDYEQYF.

V is TRBV19 and J is TRBJ1-1, with D possibly TRBD1 on 6 matching bases. The CDR3 runs to 15 residues. Germline values: CDR1 LNHDA, CDR2 SQIVND (reference sequence). V dropped 3 bases and J dropped 1 base, with 12 bases sitting between them. The CDR3 here is CASSMNRDSNTEAFF. The CDR3 DNA is TGTGCCAGTAGTATGAACAGGGATTCGAACACTGAAGCTTTCTTT.

The genes are TRBV4-3 and TRBJ1-1; possible D gene TRBD1, 6 bases. V gave up 0 bases and J gave up 6 bases, with 14 bases separating them. The CDR3 consists of 15 residues. Germline loops: CDR1 LGHNA, CDR2 YSLEER. The DNA for the CDR3 is TGCGCCAGCAGCCAAGACAGGCAGGGGTTCGCTGAAGCTTTCTTT. It yields the protein CASSQDRQGFAEAFF.

The chain combines TRBV30 with TRBJ2-7; no clear D gene. Looked up from germline, CDR1 is GTSNPN and CDR2 is SVGIG (reference sequence). This CDR3 has 13 residues. Between the trimmed V and J ends, which lost 0 bases and 5 bases, there was a span of 11 bases. The chain's CDR3 is CAWSVALFHEQYF. CDR3 coding DNA: TGTGCCTGGAGTGTGGCCCTGTTCCACGAGCAGTACTTC.

This clone was seen once. The chain uses TRBV4-3 and TRBJ2-3; 9 bases align to TRBD2. Germline values: CDR1 LGHNA, CDR2 YSLEER. V gave up 4 bases and J gave up 6 bases; unmatched junction bases: 5. The CDR3 is made up of 14 amino acids. In DNA form, the CDR3 reads TGCGCCAGCAGCCGGGCGGGAGGGACGGATACGCAGTATTTT. Amino acid sequence: CASSRAGGTDTQYF.

The CDR3 nucleotides are TGTGCCACCAGCAGAGAGCGGGAGGGCCCTCGAGAGACCCAGTACTTC. This encodes CATSREREGPRETQYF. The rearrangement links TRBV15 to TRBJ2-5, with TRBD2 identical over 9 bases. The CDR3 contains 16 residues. Germline V lookup: CDR1 LNHNV, CDR2 YYDKDF (reference sequence). Unmatched junction bases numbered 6, after V lost 0 bases and J lost 4 bases.

This chain uses TRBV10-3 with TRBJ2-3, with 8 bases identical to TRBD2. V trimming: 3 bases; J trimming: 2 bases; junction bases outside the gene matches: 7. CDR1 and CDR2 (germline): ENHRY, SYGVKD. CDR3 length: 16 amino acids. CDR3 coding DNA: TGTGCCATCAGTGAAAGTACTAGCGGAGACACAGATACGCAGTATTTT. It specifies CAISESTSGDTDTQYF.

This chain connects TRBV27 to TRBJ2-1; 10 bases are shared with TRBD2. With V trimmed by 4 bases and J by 6 bases, 6 bases remained unmatched. This CDR3 is 15 amino acids long. The germline V gene encodes CDR1 MNHEY and CDR2 SMNVEV (reference sequence). The CDR3 loop reads CASSSTSGIFNEQFF. In nucleotides, the CDR3 is TGTGCCAGCAGTTCCACTAGCGGGATCTTCAATGAGCAGTTCTTC.

This clone was detected once. The chain joins TRBV5-1 to TRBJ2-7; D ambiguous. Germline V gene sequence: CDR1 SGHRS, CDR2 YFSETQ. The CDR3 loop spans 13 amino acids. V was pared by 0 bases and J by 1 base, with 5 bases between. CDR3 in DNA: TGCGCCAGCAGCTTGGAACTTTCCTACGAGCAGTACTTC. Residues: CASSLELSYEQYF.

Here the CDR3 DNA reads TGCAGCGTCGAACAGGTCGCGAACACTGAAGCTTTCTTT. It is translated as CSVEQVANTEAFF. J is TRBJ1-1 and V is TRBV29-1; weak D call: TRBD1 (5 bases). Deletions cut 6 bases from V and 1 base from J, with 12 bases between. CDR1 is SQVTM, CDR2 ANQGSEA, per germline. This CDR3 is 13 amino acids long.

The chain employs TRBV7-8 and TRBJ2-1; 10 nucleotides line up with TRBD1. The germline CDR1 and CDR2 sequences are SGHVS and FQNEAQ. The CDR3 runs 14 residues. J was trimmed by 7 bases and V by 8 bases; bases with no gene match: 8. The CDR3 nucleotides read TGTGCCAGCGGCTCGACAGGGGGCCGGAATGAGCAGTTCTTC. Translated: CASGSTGGRNEQFF.

This rearrangement joins TRBV28 to TRBJ1-2, with TRBD1 matching 7 bases. Germline V lookup: CDR1 MDHEN, CDR2 SYDVKM. Trimming cost V 7 bases and J 3 bases; bases outside gene matches: 14. The CDR3 spans 16 residues. Here the CDR3 DNA reads TGTGCCAGCATCTCGGACAGGCCGAACAACCACTATGGCTACACCTTC. Translation: CASISDRPNNHYGYTF.

The chain has TRBV18 and TRBJ2-5, with D tentatively TRBD1 (5 bases). Trimming removed 1 base from V and 3 bases from J, with 6 bases in between. Germline V gene lookup returns CDR1 KGHSH and CDR2 LQKENI. CDR3 length: 13 residues. The CDR3 DNA sequence: TGTGCCAGCTCACCACAGGGGAAAGAGACCCAGTACTTC. Encoded protein: CASSPQGKETQYF.

The genes are TRBV5-1 and TRBJ1-1; 9 bases are shared with TRBD1. V lost 3 bases to trimming and J lost 1 base; unmatched junction nucleotides: 4. Germline V gives CDR1 SGHRS, CDR2 YFSETQ. The CDR3 spans 15 residues. CDR3 in amino acids: CASSSGDRENTEAFF. The CDR3 DNA follows: TGCGCCAGCAGCTCGGGGGACAGGGAGAACACTGAAGCTTTCTTT.

This chain uses TRBV4-3 with TRBJ2-6, with 10 bases that match TRBD2. The junction had 6 bases not matched to a gene; V was cut back by 4 bases and J by 0 bases. Germline V gives CDR1 LGHNA, CDR2 YSLEER. This CDR3 is built from 18 residues. The CDR3 sequence is CASSPWTSGGSGANVLTF. CDR3 nucleotide sequence: TGCGCCAGCAGCCCGTGGACTAGCGGAGGCTCTGGGGCCAACGTCCTGACTTTC.

The V and J genes are TRBV5-1 and TRBJ2-2, with 9 bases lining up with TRBD1. The CDR3 loop spans 18 amino acids. The junction had 12 bases not matched to a gene; V was cut back by 6 bases and J by 0 bases. Germline CDR1 reads SGHRS; CDR2 reads YFSETQ. CDR3 amino acids: CASKRRTGEGANTGELFF. The DNA of the CDR3 is TGCGCCAGCAAAAGGAGGACAGGGGAGGGGGCGAACACCGGGGAGCTGTTTTTT.